The following is a T cell receptor beta chain sequence with its context. Produced via immunoSEQ multiplex PCR; TCRdb's table is partial and in-frame only. The table shows around 35,000 clones, with roughly 32% occurring only once. The treatment here: randomized to nivolumab then ipilimumab (arm A) or the reverse (arm B). This specimen belongs to a study of sequential checkpoint blockade in melanoma. Overall study context: TCRbeta immunosequencing was performed on DNA from around 96 pretreatment melanoma tumor samples.

The source was tumor tissue (inferred from file names), collected from a patient given nivolumab and ipilimumab in sequence. The receptor was derived from a human donor with melanoma.

The CDR3, as DNA: TGTGCCAGCAGTTACGGGGGCCCTAACTATGGCTACACCTTC. Its protein product is CASSYGGPNYGYTF. The rearrangement joins TRBV6-8 to TRBJ1-2, with a tentative D call TRBD1 (6 bases). V gave up 2 bases and J gave up 0 bases, with 7 bases separating them. This CDR3 is built from 14 residues. Germline V CDR1 and CDR2: MNHGY, SAAAGT.